The TCR beta chain described here comes from a study of regulatory T cells in long-lasting Graves disease. Building of the TCR beta libraries involved iRepertoire HTBI primers and Arm-PCR of CDR3 regions. Each CDR3 protein is one row after TCRdb ran MiXCR on the multiplex PCR reads. This table holds roughly 400,000 distinct CDR3 sequences, approximately 16% found once. The CDR3 runs 16 residues. With 1 base clipped from V and 0 bases from J, the junction kept 4 bases outside the gene matches. Germline lookup yields CDR1 DFQATT and CDR2 SNEGSKA (reference sequence). Ten or more counts support this clonotype. Its target is not known. Indicated time point: newly diagnosed GD, antithyroid drugs for less than 3 months. Preparation of the TCR library used RNA extracted from PBMCs. Study-level points and caveats: Graves' patients with persistent disease showed TCR diversity lower than patients newly diagnosed.

These data also featured in a second study, about T cells in Graves' hyperthyroidism and ophthalmopathy.

The TCR originated in a woman aged 40 to 49 with Graves disease. The chain joins TRBV20-1 to TRBJ2-3; the match to TRBD2 covers 10 bases. The specimen comprised peripheral blood mononuclear cells (PBMCs), sampled at new diagnosis, from a patient treated with antithyroid drugs. The CDR3 reads CSARVAGGSSTDTQYF. The CDR3 DNA reads TGCAGTGCTAGAGTAGCGGGAGGTTCCAGCACAGATACGCAGTATTTT.